The present TCR beta chain was sequenced within a study of blood T cell repertoires in COVID-19. Study context: Samples of COVID-19 (acute and convalescent) were obtained from the United States, Italy and Spain. PBMCs, B-cell-depleted T cells, or T cells provided the cDNA or gDNA that made up the material.

Turning to this clone: One end of the junction varies from germline; a read error may be responsible.

The CDR3 is 11 amino acids. CDR1 and CDR2 (germline): MNHEY, SMNVEV (reference sequence). As processed by the authors: Reference gene primer amplification in the assay estimated nucleated cell counts. Here immunoSEQ multiplex PCR was the method, and the copy in TCRdb shows in-frame clones only, minus some. Clone size and V and J calls were adopted from that table, with D and trimming inferred from the DNA. This sample yields some 260,000 clones, of which around nine tenths are seen a single time; 3% to 3.5% belongs to the top ten. The chain recombines TRBV27 with TRBJ2-3; 11 nucleotides agree with TRBD2. The sequence came from a young man with active or convalescent COVID-19. Sequenced input: peripheral blood. DNA of the CDR3: TGTGCCAGCAGACTAGCGGGGGAATACGTTTTT. Its translation is CASRLAGEYVF.